Listed below are T cell receptor beta chains from one sample, sequenced in a study of blood T cell repertoires in COVID-19. Profiled with immunoSEQ multiplex PCR; TCRdb holds only in-frame clones, not every one. Counted here are roughly 53,000 clones, just over 85% occurring once; the ten biggest clones make up around 28%. The source material was peripheral blood. The receptors stem from a human donor in a cohort sampled during active COVID-19. CDR3s include the opening cysteine and the closing phenylalanine or tryptophan. The D gene is left open where the match is weak. Size is stated for part of the rows, as once, few or many counts, or as a class when the clone is expanded.

clone size,J gene,D gene,V gene,CDR3 protein,CDR3 DNA
.,TRBJ2-1,TRBD2,TRBV18,CASSHGQGPGGNEQFF,TGTGCCAGCTCGCATGGTCAGGGTCCCGGGGGGAATGAGCAGTTCTTC
.,TRBJ1-4,TRBD1,TRBV11-2,CASSFFQGANEKLFF,TGTGCCAGCAGCTTCTTCCAGGGGGCTAATGAAAAACTGTTTTTT
.,TRBJ1-4,.,TRBV5-1,CASSSGLGLNEKLFF,TGCGCCAGCAGCTCAGGGCTGGGCCTCAATGAAAAACTGTTTTTT
.,TRBJ1-1,TRBD1,TRBV5-4,CASSLPGTGGNTEAFF,TGTGCCAGCAGCTTGCCCGGGACAGGGGGGAACACTGAAGCTTTCTTT
.,TRBJ1-2,.,TRBV19,CASSIVGGNYGYTF,TGTGCCAGTAGTATAGTCGGGGGAAACTATGGCTACACCTTC
.,TRBJ2-2,TRBD1,TRBV2,CASSLQGTGELFF,TGTGCCAGCAGCCTACAGGGGACCGGGGAGCTGTTTTTT
.,TRBJ1-4,.,TRBV4-2,CASSQDSQGREKLFF,TGTGCCAGCAGCCAAGATTCACAGGGTAGGGAAAAACTGTTTTTT
.,TRBJ1-1,TRBD1,TRBV7-8,CASSSQGATEAFF,TGTGCCAGCAGCTCCCAGGGGGCCACTGAAGCTTTCTTT
once,TRBJ1-1,.,TRBV5-6,CASSREGLRAEAFF,TGTGCCAGCAGCCGAGAAGGACTGCGGGCTGAAGCTTTCTTT
.,TRBJ2-7,TRBD1,TRBV20-1,CSASDAGDRVTTRRGEQYF,TGCAGTGCTAGTGACGCCGGGGACAGGGTAACGACTCGAAGAGGCGAGCAGTACTTC
.,TRBJ1-1,TRBD1,TRBV6-2/TRBV6-3,CASTPQGANTEAFF,TGTGCCAGCACCCCACAGGGGGCTAACACTGAAGCTTTCTTT
.,TRBJ2-2,.,TRBV29-1,CSVEDLDTGELFF,TGCAGCGTTGAAGATCTCGACACCGGGGAGCTGTTTTTT
few,TRBJ1-3,TRBD1,TRBV5-1,CASSGGQGPTSGNTIYF,TGCGCCAGCAGCGGGGGACAGGGGCCTACCTCTGGAAACACCATATATTTT
.,TRBJ1-2,.,TRBV28,CASVGADARDYGYTF,TGTGCCAGCGTGGGAGCGGACGCGAGGGACTATGGCTACACCTTC
.,TRBJ1-3,.,TRBV6-1,CASSESEFSGNTIYF,TGTGCCAGCAGTGAAAGCGAGTTCTCTGGAAACACCATATATTTT
once,TRBJ2-4,TRBD1,TRBV5-1,CASSQGTGENIQYF,TGCGCCAGCAGCCAGGGGACAGGGGAGAACATTCAGTACTTC
.,TRBJ1-1,TRBD1,TRBV2,CASTGQGNTEAFF,TGTGCCAGCACAGGACAGGGGAACACTGAAGCTTTCTTT